This TCR beta chain appears in the sequencing data of a study of response to subunit inactivated influenza vaccine. TCRdb analysed the RT-PCR reads with MiXCR anew, one entry per CDR3 protein. The profile shows 530,000 or so distinct CDR3 sequences, about 10% of them singletons. Notes on the study in general: The authors proposed limited new T cell recruitment per seasonal influenza vaccination.

This clonotype occurred many times. The antigen is not known. Specimen: PBMCs from blood, collected on the day of vaccination. This sequence was found in a man aged 50 or older who received an inactivated influenza vaccine.

The CDR3 loop reads CASSWGLGNQPQHF. As DNA, the CDR3 is TGTGCCAGCAGTTGGGGGTTGGGCAATCAGCCCCAGCATTTT. The chain joins TRBV12-3 or TRBV12-4 to TRBJ1-5; D possibly corresponds to TRBD1 (5 bases). The CDR3 is 14 residues long. V was cut by 4 bases and J by 2 bases, with 9 bases left in between.